These 28 T cell receptor beta chains were all obtained from the same sample, sequenced in a study of T cells in Graves' hyperthyroidism and ophthalmopathy (dated by TCRdb to between 2018 and 2021). Library method: multiplex PCR. For sequencing, an Illumina HiSeq 2000 was employed. The TCR beta CDR3 regions were amplified from RNA transcripts. For the first round of RT-PCR on the TCR CDR3, the HTBI primer set was used together with the Qiagen OneStep RT-PCR kit. TCRdb ran its own pipeline on the public reads, namely fastp trimming at Q25 and MiXCR clone calling, and kept in-frame beta chains. CDR3 protein sequences are deduplicated, and each keeps its most common genes and DNA. The sample yields under 350,000 distinct CDR3 sequences; about 13% were counted once. The ten biggest clones cover approximately 7.9% of the sample. The specimen sequenced was blood. These receptors were collected from a woman aged 40 to 49 with Graves' hyperthyroidism.

The chain combines TRBV27 with TRBJ2-7, with a possible D match to TRBD2 (5 bases). The CDR3 runs to 16 residues. Germline V gene lookup returns CDR1 MNHEY and CDR2 SMNVEV (reference sequence). The V gene lost 1 base and the J gene lost 4 bases, with 17 bases spanning the gap. CDR3 protein: CASSLLSRTGIYEQYF. For the CDR3, the DNA is TGTGCCAGCAGTTTATTAAGCAGGACGGGAATTTACGAGCAGTACTTC.

The CDR3 DNA follows: TGTGCCAGCAGCAGAGCGGAACCCTACGAGCAGTACTTC. This codes for CASSRAEPYEQYF. V gene TRBV7-9 combines with J gene TRBJ2-7, with a weak D call TRBD2 (5 bases). V gave up 5 bases and J gave up 2 bases, with 10 bases separating them. The germline CDR1 and CDR2 sequences are SEHNR and FQNEAQ (reference sequence). The CDR3 sequence is 13 residues long.

The rearrangement links TRBV5-5 to TRBJ1-3, with 8 bases matching TRBD1. Germline V gene data show CDR1 as SGHKS and CDR2 as YYEKEE (reference sequence). J lost 0 bases, V lost 0 bases, and 8 bases had no gene match. The CDR3 loop spans 18 amino acids. CDR3 loop: CASSLAGTGGLSGNTIYF. CDR3 in DNA: TGTGCCAGCAGCTTGGCCGGGACAGGAGGCCTCTCTGGAAACACCATATATTTT.

This clonotype came up a few times. The chain carries TRBV11-2 and TRBJ2-5; 8 nucleotides match TRBD2. CDR1 and CDR2 from the germline V gene are SGHAT and FQNNGV. The trim removed 2 bases at V and 3 bases at J, leaving 5 bases unmatched. The CDR3 runs 15 residues. CDR3 nucleotide sequence: TGTGCCAGCAGCTTATTTTTTAGCGGGAAAGAGACCCAGTACTTC. Encoded protein: CASSLFFSGKETQYF.

The sample holds many counts of this clonotype. The V gene is TRBV12-3 or TRBV12-4, the J gene TRBJ2-1, with unresolved D. This CDR3 region has 13 residues. V dropped 6 bases and J dropped 6 bases, with 12 bases sitting between them. The CDR3, as DNA: TGTGCCAGCAGCCTCGGATCATTCAATGAGCAGTTCTTC. Encoded protein: CASSLGSFNEQFF.

This clonotype occurred many times. The chain recombines TRBV2 with TRBJ2-7; 9 nucleotides align to TRBD1. V was pared by 7 bases and J by 6 bases, with 4 bases of the junction left unmatched. The CDR3 consists of 12 residues. Germline values: CDR1 SNHLY, CDR2 FYNNEI. The CDR3 loop reads CASKDRGIEQYF. DNA for the CDR3: TGTGCCAGCAAGGACAGGGGCATCGAGCAGTACTTC.

A note on this clonotype: This may be a read error: a much more frequent sequence differs by one nucleotide. This chain links TRBV20-1 with TRBJ1-4; the match to TRBD1 covers 7 bases. The CDR3 consists of 15 residues. CDR1 and CDR2 (germline): DFQATT, SNEGSKA (reference sequence). CDR3: CSARDQGGPNKKLFF. DNA of the CDR3: TGCAGTGCTAGAGATCAGGGGGGTCCTAATAAAAAACTGTTTTTT.

The chain couples TRBV19 to TRBJ1-6, with D hard to call. The V gene's germline CDR1 is LNHDA and CDR2 SQIVND (reference sequence). V lost 6 bases, J lost 6 bases, and 18 bases lay in between. The CDR3 loop spans 16 amino acids. CDR3 DNA sequence: TGTGCCAGTAGCCGACTCTCCCCAGGCGGTAATTCACCCCTCCACTTT. Amino acids: CASSRLSPGGNSPLHF. The full variable domain, rest sourced from reference TRBV19 and TRBJ1-6, is DGGITQSPKYLFRKEGQNVTLSCEQNLNHDAMYWYRQDPGQGLRLIYYSQIVNDFQKGDIAEGYSVSREKKESFPLTVTSAQKNPTAFYLCASSRLSPGGNSPLHFGNGTRLTVT.

This clonotype was seen only a few times. V and J are TRBV6-2 or TRBV6-3 and TRBJ1-2, with 9 positions matching TRBD1. V shed 1 base and J 9 bases; nucleotides not matched to a gene: 6. There are 14 residues in the CDR3. Germline CDR1 MNHEY, CDR2 SVGEGT. As DNA, the CDR3 is TGTGCCAGCAGTTACTTGGGACAGGGATCGAGCTACACCTTC. Residues: CASSYLGQGSSYTF.

This clonotype was recorded many times. CDR3 in amino acids: CASSLGGRVTEAFF. As DNA, the CDR3 is TGTGCCAGCAGTTTAGGGGGTAGGGTGACTGAAGCTTTCTTT. The rearrangement links TRBV28 to TRBJ1-1; TRBD1 might be the D (5 bases). V lost 2 bases to trimming and J lost 5 bases, with 12 bases between them. The CDR3 totals 14 residues. Germline CDR1 reads MDHEN; CDR2 reads SYDVKM.

This clonotype has at least ten counts. The rearrangement joins TRBV18 to TRBJ2-3, with D perhaps TRBD1 (7 bases). The CDR3 has 13 residues. The V and J ends lost 6 bases and 4 bases respectively, with 11 bases between them. Germline values: CDR1 KGHSH, CDR2 LQKENI. The CDR3 sequence is CASSRDSADTQYF. DNA of the CDR3: TGTGCCAGCTCGCGGGACAGCGCAGATACGCAGTATTTT. Based on the CDR3 plus reference TRBV18 and TRBJ2-3, the full variable domain is NAGVMQNPRHLVRRRGQEARLRCSPMKGHSHVYWYRQLPEEGLKFMVYLQKENIIDESGMPKERFSAEFPKEGPSILRIQQVVRGDSAAYFCASSRDSADTQYFGPGTRLTVL.

In this sample, this clonotype turned up a few times. The chain employs TRBV6-1 and TRBJ2-1, with TRBD2 matching over 10 bases. The CDR3 contains 18 residues. Germline V CDR1 and CDR2: MNHNS, SASEGT. V lost 8 bases and J lost 5; bases outside the gene matches: 18. The CDR3 coding sequence is TGTGCCAGCTCACCTAACTACGGGGTAACTAGCGGGAACAATGAGCAGTTCTTC. This gives the protein CASSPNYGVTSGNNEQFF.

This clonotype was counted at least ten times. The chain combines TRBV7-2 with TRBJ2-1; D remains ambiguous. Germline lookup yields CDR1 SGHTA and CDR2 FQGNSA. The CDR3 sequence is 13 residues long. The V and J ends lost 4 bases and 3 bases respectively, with 7 bases between them. The CDR3 reads CASSSGSYNEQFF. The CDR3 DNA follows: TGTGCCAGCAGCTCCGGAAGCTACAATGAGCAGTTCTTC.

The chain employs TRBV6-1 and TRBJ2-4; TRBD2 aligns across 10 bases. V was pared by 5 bases and J by 7 bases, with 5 bases of the junction left unmatched. The CDR3 runs to 14 residues. CDR1 MNHNS and CDR2 SASEGT come from the germline V gene. This CDR3 is CASSSTSGWNIQYF. The CDR3 DNA follows: TGTGCCAGCAGTTCGACTAGCGGGTGGAACATTCAGTACTTC.

This clonotype was detected ten times or more. The V call is TRBV20-1, the J call TRBJ2-7; 11 bases map to TRBD2. The CDR3 consists of 16 residues. The J segment lost 2 bases and the V segment lost 2 bases, leaving 8 bases of the junction unmatched. The germline gives CDR1 DFQATT, CDR2 SNEGSKA (reference sequence). Here the CDR3 reads CSARPAGTSGTYEQYF. Written as DNA, the CDR3 is TGCAGTGCTAGACCCGCCGGGACTAGCGGAACCTACGAGCAGTACTTC.

V is TRBV5-6 and J is TRBJ2-3, with D tentatively TRBD2 (5 bases). From germline, CDR1 is SGHDT and CDR2 YYEEEE. The CDR3 consists of 15 residues. V was clipped by 5 bases and J by 0 bases, with 13 bases between them. The CDR3: CASRSLDFSTDTQYF. The CDR3 DNA reads as TGTGCCAGCAGGTCCTTGGACTTTAGCACAGATACGCAGTATTTT.

This clonotype was seen ten or more times. The rearrangement joins TRBV18 to TRBJ2-3; tentative D call: TRBD2 (5 bases). The CDR3 is 13 residues long. V was pared by 1 base and J by 4 bases, with 6 bases between. Germline assignment: CDR1 KGHSH and CDR2 LQKENI. CDR3 protein: CASSPQRADTQYF. Here the CDR3 DNA reads TGTGCCAGCTCACCACAGAGGGCAGATACGCAGTATTTT.

This clonotype was seen many times. This chain uses TRBV28 with TRBJ2-1; D is ambiguous. CDR1 is MDHEN and CDR2 is SYDVKM in the germline V gene. CDR3 length: 12 residues. The ends were cut back, 6 bases at V and 9 bases at J, with 12 bases in the middle. CDR3 residues: CASRDRLGEQFF. The CDR3 DNA is TGTGCCAGCAGAGACCGACTCGGTGAGCAGTTCTTC.

This clonotype has only a few counts. This chain connects TRBV24-1 to TRBJ1-2; D not certain. V lost 8 bases to trimming and J lost 3 bases, with 12 bases between them. The CDR3 has 13 amino acids. CDR1 KGHDR and CDR2 SFDVKD come from the germline V gene. The CDR3 reads CATTLAADYGYTF. The CDR3 nucleotides are TGTGCCACCACTCTCGCAGCTGACTATGGCTACACCTTC.

Ten or more counts support this clonotype. The chain uses TRBV6-1 and TRBJ2-5, with a tentative D call TRBD1 (6 bases). CDR3 size: 13 residues. The ends were cut back, 6 bases at V and 4 bases at J, with 12 bases in the middle. Germline CDR1 and CDR2: MNHNS and SASEGT. This CDR3 is CASSLLQGETQYF. CDR3 sequence (DNA): TGTGCCAGCAGCCTACTACAGGGAGAGACCCAGTACTTC.

This clonotype has just a few counts. This chain links TRBV7-2 with TRBJ2-1; D tentatively fits TRBD1 or TRBD2 (8 bases each). V gave up 6 bases and J gave up 0 bases, with 18 bases separating them. CDR3 length: 17 residues. Germline CDR1 is SGHTA and CDR2 is FQGNSA. The CDR3 bases are TGTGCCAGCAGGCAGGGGGCGACTAGCGTCTCCTACAATGAGCAGTTCTTC. Protein: CASRQGATSVSYNEQFF.

There are many counts of this clonotype. The rearrangement joins TRBV11-2 to TRBJ2-7, with 16 nucleotides matching TRBD2. The CDR3 contains 18 residues. Looked up from germline, CDR1 is SGHAT and CDR2 is FQNNGV. J lost 2 bases, V lost 6 bases, and 10 bases had no gene match. CDR3: CASRSPGLAGGRAYEQYF. The CDR3 region has the DNA TGTGCCAGCAGGAGTCCGGGACTAGCGGGAGGGCGCGCCTACGAGCAGTACTTC.

This clonotype has ten or more counts. This chain connects TRBV2 to TRBJ1-3; D not certain. CDR3 length: 16 residues. Germline lookup yields CDR1 SNHLY and CDR2 FYNNEI. Trimming removed 6 bases at V and 4 bases at J, with 19 bases between. This chain's CDR3 is CASSAIDLLRGNTIYF. CDR3 nucleotides: TGTGCCAGCAGCGCTATTGACCTCCTTAGGGGAAACACCATATATTTT.

This clonotype has only one observation. V usage is TRBV11-2 and J usage is TRBJ2-7; 14 bases match TRBD2. Looked up from germline, CDR1 is SGHAT and CDR2 is FQNNGV. The CDR3 is 14 amino acids. Trimming took 7 bases from V and 7 from J; bases not matched to a gene: 6. Here the CDR3 DNA reads TGTGCCAGCATCCCGGGACTAGCGGGAGTTGAGCAGTACTTC. Translated: CASIPGLAGVEQYF.

The table lists this clonotype with many counts. This chain links TRBV2 with TRBJ2-3; D could derive from TRBD1 or TRBD2 (5 bases each). Germline CDR1 is SNHLY and CDR2 is FYNNEI. Trimming stripped 8 bases from V and 6 bases from J, with 21 bases between. This CDR3 contains 15 residues. CDR3 sequence (DNA): TGTGCCAGCGGAGGAGGAGGCACAGGTATGGATACGCAGTATTTT. This codes for CASGGGGTGMDTQYF.

This clonotype occurred a few times. The J gene is TRBJ2-7, the V gene TRBV10-3; D ambiguous. Germline V CDR1 and CDR2: ENHRY, SYGVKD. The V end lost 6 bases, the J end lost 0 bases, and 12 bases lay between the germline ends. The CDR3 spans 14 residues. CDR3: CAISPSRTSYEQYF. CDR3 nucleotide sequence: TGTGCCATCAGCCCGTCTAGAACCTCCTACGAGCAGTACTTC.

This clonotype appeared many times. The rearrangement joins TRBV25-1 to TRBJ1-1, with D possibly TRBD1 on 5 matching bases. V was cut by 3 bases and J by 1 base, with 9 bases left in between. The CDR3 runs to 14 residues. CDR1 and CDR2 (germline): MGHDK, SYGVNS. The CDR3 DNA follows: TGTGCCAGCAGTGAGGACACAACGAACACTGAAGCTTTCTTT. Translated, it gives CASSEDTTNTEAFF.

This chain joins TRBV5-1 and TRBJ2-1, with 10 nucleotides matching TRBD2. This CDR3 has 14 amino acids. Looked up from germline, CDR1 is SGHRS and CDR2 is YFSETQ. After removal of 4 bases from V and 5 bases from J, the junction contained 3 bases not matched to a gene. The CDR3 sequence: CASSASGSHNEQFF. The CDR3 nucleotides are TGCGCCAGCAGCGCTAGCGGGAGCCACAATGAGCAGTTCTTC.